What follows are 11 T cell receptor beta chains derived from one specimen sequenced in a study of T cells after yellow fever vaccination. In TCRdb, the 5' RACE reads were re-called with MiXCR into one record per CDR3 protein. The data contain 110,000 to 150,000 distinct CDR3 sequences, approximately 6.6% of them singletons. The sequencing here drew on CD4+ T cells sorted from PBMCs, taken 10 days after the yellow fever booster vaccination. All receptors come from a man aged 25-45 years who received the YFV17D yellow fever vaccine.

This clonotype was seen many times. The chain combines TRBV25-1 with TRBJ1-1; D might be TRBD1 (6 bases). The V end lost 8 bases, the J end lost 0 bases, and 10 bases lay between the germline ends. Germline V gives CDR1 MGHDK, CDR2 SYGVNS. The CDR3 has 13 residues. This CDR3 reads CASRGQMNTEAFF. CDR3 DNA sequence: TGTGCCAGCCGCGGACAGATGAACACTGAAGCTTTCTTT.

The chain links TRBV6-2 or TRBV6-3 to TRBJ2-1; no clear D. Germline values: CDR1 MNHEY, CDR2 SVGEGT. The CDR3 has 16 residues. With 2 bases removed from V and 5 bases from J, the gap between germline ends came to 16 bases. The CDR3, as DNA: TGTGCCAGCAGTTACCGGGCCGGCAGACCTAACAATGAGCAGTTCTTC. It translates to CASSYRAGRPNNEQFF.

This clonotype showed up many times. This CDR3 is CSARGSSINEQFF. Written as DNA, the CDR3 is TGCAGTGCTAGAGGGTCTAGTATCAATGAGCAGTTCTTC. The chain joins TRBV20-1 to TRBJ2-1; D is uncertain. From germline, CDR1 is DFQATT and CDR2 SNEGSKA (reference sequence). This CDR3 contains 13 residues. Trimming took 1 base from V and 6 from J, leaving 10 bases between them.

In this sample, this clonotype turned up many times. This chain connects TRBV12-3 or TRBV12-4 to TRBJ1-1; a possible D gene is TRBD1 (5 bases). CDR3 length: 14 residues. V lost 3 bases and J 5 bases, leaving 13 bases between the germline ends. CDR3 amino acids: CASSFSRAGTEAFF. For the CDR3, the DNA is TGTGCCAGCAGTTTCAGCAGGGCGGGGACTGAAGCTTTCTTT.

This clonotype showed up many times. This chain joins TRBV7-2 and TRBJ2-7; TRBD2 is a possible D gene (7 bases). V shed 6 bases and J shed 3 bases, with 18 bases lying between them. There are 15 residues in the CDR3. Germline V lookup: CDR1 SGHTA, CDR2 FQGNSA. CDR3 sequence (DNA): TGTGCCAGCAGTTTTGGGGGGGCCTACCTCTACGAGCAGTACTTC. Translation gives CASSFGGAYLYEQYF.

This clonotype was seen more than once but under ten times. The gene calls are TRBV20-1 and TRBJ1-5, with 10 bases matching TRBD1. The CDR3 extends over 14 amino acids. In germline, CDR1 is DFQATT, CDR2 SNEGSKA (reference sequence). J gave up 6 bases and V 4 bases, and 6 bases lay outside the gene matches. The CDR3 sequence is CSAIGTGVSQPQHF. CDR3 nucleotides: TGCAGTGCTATAGGGACAGGGGTCAGTCAGCCCCAGCATTTT.

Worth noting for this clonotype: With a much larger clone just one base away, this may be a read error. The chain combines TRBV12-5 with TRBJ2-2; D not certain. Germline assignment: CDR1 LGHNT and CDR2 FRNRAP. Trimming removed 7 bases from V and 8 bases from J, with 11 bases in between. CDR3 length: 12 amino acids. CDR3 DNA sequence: TGTGCTAGTGTGGAGTGTGTGGGGGAGCTGTTTTTT. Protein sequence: CASVECVGELFF.

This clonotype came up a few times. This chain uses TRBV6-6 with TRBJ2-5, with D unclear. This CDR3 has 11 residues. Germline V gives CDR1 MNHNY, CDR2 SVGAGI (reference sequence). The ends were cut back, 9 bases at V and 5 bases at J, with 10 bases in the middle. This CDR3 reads CASGQEETQYF. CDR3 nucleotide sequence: TGTGCCAGTGGTCAGGAGGAGACCCAGTACTTC.

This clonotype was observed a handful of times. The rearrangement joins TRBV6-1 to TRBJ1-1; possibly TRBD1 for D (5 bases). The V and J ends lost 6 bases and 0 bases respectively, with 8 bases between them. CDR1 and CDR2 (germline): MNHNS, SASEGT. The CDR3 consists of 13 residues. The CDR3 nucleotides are TGTGCCAGCAGGTGGGACCTGAACACTGAAGCTTTCTTT. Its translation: CASRWDLNTEAFF.

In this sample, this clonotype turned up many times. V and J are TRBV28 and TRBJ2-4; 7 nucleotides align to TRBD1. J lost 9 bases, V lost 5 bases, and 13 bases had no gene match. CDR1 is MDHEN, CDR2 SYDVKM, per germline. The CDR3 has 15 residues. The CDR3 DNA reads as TGTGCCAGCAGTACTACAGGGGCCGTAATGGGCATTCAGTACTTC. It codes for CASSTTGAVMGIQYF.

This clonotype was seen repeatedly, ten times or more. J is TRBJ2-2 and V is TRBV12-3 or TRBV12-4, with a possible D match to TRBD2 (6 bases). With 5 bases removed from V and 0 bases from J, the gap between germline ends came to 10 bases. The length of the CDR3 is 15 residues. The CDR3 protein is CASSLAGPNTGELFF. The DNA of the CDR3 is TGTGCCAGCAGTCTCGCGGGGCCGAACACCGGGGAGCTGTTTTTT.